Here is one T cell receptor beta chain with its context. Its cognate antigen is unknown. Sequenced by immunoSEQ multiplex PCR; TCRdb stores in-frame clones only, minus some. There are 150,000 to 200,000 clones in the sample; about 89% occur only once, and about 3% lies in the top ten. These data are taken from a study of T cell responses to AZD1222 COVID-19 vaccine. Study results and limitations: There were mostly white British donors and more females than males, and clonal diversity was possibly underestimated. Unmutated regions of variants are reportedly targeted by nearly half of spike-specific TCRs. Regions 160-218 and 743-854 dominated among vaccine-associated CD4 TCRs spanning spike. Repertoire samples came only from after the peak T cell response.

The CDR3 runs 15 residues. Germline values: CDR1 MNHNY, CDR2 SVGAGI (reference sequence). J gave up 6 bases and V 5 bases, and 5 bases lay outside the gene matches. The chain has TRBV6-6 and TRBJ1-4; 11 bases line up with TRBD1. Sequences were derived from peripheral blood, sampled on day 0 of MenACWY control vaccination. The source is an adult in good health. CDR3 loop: CASSPPGQGDEKLFF. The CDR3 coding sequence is TGTGCCAGCAGTCCCCCGGGACAGGGGGATGAAAAACTGTTTTTT.